This TCR beta chain was documented in a study of blood T cell repertoires in COVID-19. Study context: Spain, Italy and the United States supplied samples that represented acute and convalescent COVID-19. Sources were T cells, B-cell-depleted T cells, or PBMCs; the material itself was cDNA or gDNA.

This CDR3 is built from 15 residues. Germline V lookup: CDR1 SGHKS, CDR2 YYEKEE (reference sequence). Between the trimmed V and J ends, which lost 3 bases and 0 bases, there was a span of 10 bases. Source study methods: Reference gene primer amplification gave nucleated cell count estimates. Sequenced by immunoSEQ multiplex PCR; TCRdb stores in-frame clones only, minus some. V and J calls and clone size are those listed in that table; D and trimming were worked out from the DNA. The sample has about 120,000 clones; about 81% are singletons. This receptor was obtained from a man in his 70s with acute or convalescent COVID-19. V is TRBV5-5 and J is TRBJ1-5; D unclear. The sample was peripheral blood. For the CDR3, the DNA is TGTGCCAGCAGCTCGGGAGGGAATAGCAATCAGCCCCAGCATTTT. Encoded protein: CASSSGGNSNQPQHF. Supplemented by reference TRBV5-5 and TRBJ1-5, the full variable domain reads DAGVTQSPTHLIKTRGQQVTLRCSPISGHKSVSWYQQVLGQGPQFIFQYYEKEERGRGNFPDRFSARQFPNYSSELNVNALLLGDSALYLCASSSGGNSNQPQHFGDGTRLSIL.